These 9 T cell receptor beta chains originate from one sample sequenced in a study of CD8 T cells in Susac syndrome. An input of about 0.5 to 1 ug of RNA was subjected to reverse transcription using random hexamers. TCRdb itself ran the immunoSEQ multiplex PCR reads through MiXCR, one entry per CDR3 protein. The data contain about 130,000 distinct CDR3 sequences, 85% to 95% of them seen just once; the ten biggest clones take up approximately 0.29%. Sequencing was performed on CD8+ T cells from PBMCs. The receptor source for this set is a human donor with multiple sclerosis.

This clonotype was counted once. The chain couples TRBV28 to TRBJ1-5; no reliable D call. The CDR3 is made up of 13 amino acids. Germline CDR1 reads MDHEN; CDR2 reads SYDVKM. V gave up 6 bases and J gave up 6 bases, with 12 bases separating them. The CDR3 DNA follows: TGTGCCAGCAGCCGCCCGCGTAGTCAGCCCCAGCATTTT. Protein: CASSRPRSQPQHF.

The chain recombines TRBV20-1 with TRBJ2-7, with TRBD1 matching 7 bases. With V trimmed by 3 bases and J by 6 bases, 5 bases remained unmatched. The CDR3 contains 12 residues. Germline V gives CDR1 DFQATT, CDR2 SNEGSKA (reference sequence). The CDR3 spells CSASSQGPEQYF. CDR3 DNA: TGCAGTGCTAGTTCACAGGGGCCCGAGCAGTACTTC.

The chain joins TRBV7-2 to TRBJ1-6; D is perhaps TRBD1 (6 bases). The germline CDR1 and CDR2 sequences are SGHTA and FQGNSA. Trimming pared 2 bases from V and 7 bases from J, leaving 9 bases between. CDR3 length: 14 residues. The CDR3: CASSLTGSNSPLHF. CDR3 bases: TGTGCCAGCAGCTTAACAGGGTCGAATTCACCCCTCCACTTT.

The gene calls are TRBV28 and TRBJ1-4; D uncertain. The CDR3 runs to 14 residues. Between the trimmed V and J ends, which lost 7 bases and 8 bases, there was a span of 17 bases. The germline V gene encodes CDR1 MDHEN and CDR2 SYDVKM. The DNA for the CDR3 is TGTGCCAGCATCGCAAACCGAGGCGGGGAAAAACTGTTTTTT. Protein: CASIANRGGEKLFF.

This chain connects TRBV27 to TRBJ1-1, with D unresolved. Germline V CDR1 and CDR2: MNHEY, SMNVEV (reference sequence). This CDR3 region has 14 residues. The V end was cut by 1 base, the J end by 3 bases, with 9 bases between. The CDR3 DNA reads as TGTGCCAGCAGTTTATTTAGGGCCGACACTGAAGCTTTCTTT. This gives the protein CASSLFRADTEAFF.

J is TRBJ1-2 and V is TRBV29-1, with D maybe TRBD1 (6 bases). The CDR3 runs to 12 residues. Germline assignment: CDR1 SQVTM and CDR2 ANQGSEA. Trimming removed 7 bases from V and 3 bases from J, with 12 bases in between. The CDR3, as DNA: TGCAGCGCTGAGGGGGTGGACTATGGCTACACCTTC. Residues: CSAEGVDYGYTF. The entire variable domain, with the rest obtained from reference TRBV29-1 and TRBJ1-2, is as follows: SAVISQKPSRDICQRGTSLTIQCQVDSQVTMMFWYRQQPGQSLTLIATANQGSEATYESGFVIDKFPISRPNLTFSTLTVSNMSPEDSSIYLCSAEGVDYGYTFGSGTRLTVV.

V is TRBV28 and J is TRBJ1-1; 12 nucleotides align to TRBD1. V dropped 8 bases and J dropped 4; count of bases not matched to a gene: 5. Germline CDR1 MDHEN, CDR2 SYDVKM. The CDR3 runs to 14 residues. CDR3 nucleotides: TGTGCCAGCTGGGGACAGGGGGCCGGCACTGAAGCTTTCTTT. This sequence encodes CASWGQGAGTEAFF.

The chain links TRBV27 to TRBJ2-1; D might be TRBD1 (6 bases). CDR1 and CDR2 (germline): MNHEY, SMNVEV (reference sequence). The CDR3 covers 15 residues. V lost 6 bases and J lost 4, with 16 bases in between. The CDR3 nucleotides read TGTGCCAGCAGATCTCTGGACAGAGTGTACAATGAGCAGTTCTTC. It is translated as CASRSLDRVYNEQFF.

The chain is built from TRBV15 and TRBJ2-1; 7 bases map to TRBD1. The CDR3 is made up of 13 amino acids. Germline values: CDR1 LNHNV, CDR2 YYDKDF (reference sequence). Trimming at V came to 2 bases and at J to 13 bases, leaving 8 bases not matched to a gene. CDR3 DNA sequence: TGTGCCACCAGCAGAATCGTTGGACAGGTTCAGTTCTTC. Encoded protein: CATSRIVGQVQFF.